These 23 T cell receptor beta chains were sequenced from one sample in a study of OX40 agonist ivuxolimab in advanced cancers. Sequencing was performed with immunoSEQ multiplex PCR; in TCRdb, only in-frame clones are kept and a portion is missing. The repertoire holds tens of thousands of clones, 80% to 90% seen once, with approximately 5% in the top ten. Sample: CD4+ or CD8+ T cells sorted from blood, taken in a trial of the OX40 agonist ivuxolimab. The receptor source for this set is an adult with an advanced solid tumor such as melanoma, head and neck, liver or kidney cancer.

This clone was picked up one time. The V gene is TRBV6-4, the J gene TRBJ1-2; a possible D gene is TRBD1 (6 bases). Trimming removed 7 bases at V and 2 bases at J, with 17 bases between. This CDR3 has 15 residues. The V gene's germline CDR1 is MRHNA and CDR2 SNTAGT. This CDR3 is CASKEAPGVNYGYTF. The DNA of the CDR3 is TGTGCCAGCAAAGAGGCGCCAGGGGTGAACTATGGCTACACCTTC.

A few counts support this clone. The chain carries TRBV18 and TRBJ1-1, with D unresolved. The germline V gene has CDR1 KGHSH and CDR2 LQKENI. Trimming took off 2 bases at V and 4 bases at J, with 8 bases between the two ends. CDR3 length: 13 residues. The CDR3 region has the DNA TGTGCCAGCTCACCAGATCAGTTCACTGAAGCTTTCTTT. Protein: CASSPDQFTEAFF.

The V and J genes are TRBV27 and TRBJ2-1; possibly TRBD1 for D (5 bases). The CDR3 is 14 residues long. V was pared by 4 bases and J by 5 bases, with 12 bases between. CDR1 and CDR2 (germline): MNHEY, SMNVEV (reference sequence). Here the CDR3 reads CASSYRKAHNEQFF. Written as DNA, the CDR3 is TGTGCCAGCAGTTACAGGAAGGCCCACAATGAGCAGTTCTTC.

The chain employs TRBV2 and TRBJ2-7, with D maybe TRBD1 (5 bases). Per germline, CDR1 SNHLY and CDR2 FYNNEI. This CDR3 is 15 amino acids long. Trimming left V 6 bases short and J 1 base short, with 16 bases between. This CDR3 is CASRPVQVKSYEQYF. CDR3 DNA: TGTGCCAGCAGGCCGGTACAGGTTAAGTCCTACGAGCAGTACTTC.

J is TRBJ2-1 and V is TRBV28; TRBD1 aligns across 9 bases. Trimming at V came to 5 bases and at J to 7 bases, leaving 9 bases not matched to a gene. CDR3 length: 15 residues. Germline lookup yields CDR1 MDHEN and CDR2 SYDVKM. The CDR3 protein is CASSNPGQGGNEQFF. In DNA form, the CDR3 reads TGTGCCAGCAGTAACCCGGGACAGGGTGGGAATGAGCAGTTCTTC.

The chain links TRBV7-2 to TRBJ2-1; the D is unclear. The CDR3 covers 13 residues. Germline lookup yields CDR1 SGHTA and CDR2 FQGNSA. Trimming cost V 2 bases and J 4 bases, with 6 bases left between them. CDR3: CASSLRKYNEQFF. The DNA of the CDR3 is TGTGCCAGCAGCTTAAGGAAGTACAATGAGCAGTTCTTC.

The genes are TRBV7-9 and TRBJ2-5, with 9 bases matching TRBD2. V gave up 5 bases and J gave up 2 bases; unmatched junction bases: 6. The CDR3 length is 15 residues. CDR1 and CDR2 (germline): SEHNR, FQNEAQ (reference sequence). The CDR3, as DNA: TGTGCCAGCAGCGCCGGACTAGCGCAACAAGAGACCCAGTACTTC. This codes for CASSAGLAQQETQYF.

The CDR3 is CASSLGSSSYEQYF. CDR3 DNA sequence: TGCGCCAGCAGCCTCGGGTCCTCATCCTACGAGCAGTACTTC. The J gene is TRBJ2-7, the V gene TRBV5-1, with D unclear. This CDR3 contains 14 residues. CDR1 is SGHRS, CDR2 YFSETQ, per germline. V lost 4 bases and J lost 1, with 12 bases in between.

This sequence joins TRBV5-1 and TRBJ2-5; D might be TRBD1 (7 bases). V was clipped by 4 bases and J by 0 bases, with 13 bases between them. The CDR3 is 15 amino acids. CDR1 SGHRS and CDR2 YFSETQ come from the germline V gene. In DNA, the CDR3 is TGCGCCAGCAGCCGCGGGACAGCTAACCAAGAGACCCAGTACTTC. Residues: CASSRGTANQETQYF.

The V gene is TRBV7-2, the J gene TRBJ2-7; no definite D call. V lost 1 base to trimming and J lost 0 bases, with 7 bases between them. CDR1 is SGHTA, CDR2 FQGNSA, per germline. There are 14 residues in the CDR3. In DNA form, the CDR3 reads TGTGCCAGCAGCTTAGGGGCCTCCTCCTACGAGCAGTACTTC. It codes for CASSLGASSYEQYF. Filled out from reference TRBV7-2 and TRBJ2-7, the complete variable domain reads GAGVSQSPSNKVTEKGKDVELRCDPISGHTALYWYRQSLGQGLEFLIYFQGNSAPDKSGLPSDRFSAERTGGSVSTLTIQRTQQEDSAVYLCASSLGASSYEQYFGPGTRLTVT.

The genes are TRBV7-2 and TRBJ1-3; 9 bases are a match to TRBD1. V trimming: 5 bases; J trimming: 8 bases; junction bases outside the gene matches: 10. Germline CDR1 reads SGHTA; CDR2 reads FQGNSA. The CDR3 has 15 amino acids. The CDR3 loop reads CASSPRGTGPHTIYF. The CDR3 DNA reads as TGTGCCAGCAGCCCTAGAGGGACAGGGCCGCACACCATATATTTT.

J is TRBJ2-5 and V is TRBV15; D not certain. From germline, CDR1 is LNHNV and CDR2 YYDKDF (reference sequence). The CDR3 spans 12 residues. With 0 bases removed from V and 5 bases from J, the gap between germline ends came to 4 bases. The CDR3 DNA reads TGTGCCACCAGCAGAGATCGGGAGACCCAGTACTTC. It yields the protein CATSRDRETQYF.

V and J are TRBV29-1 and TRBJ2-5; weak D call: TRBD2 (7 bases). The CDR3 has 12 residues. With 7 bases removed from V and 9 bases from J, the gap between germline ends came to 18 bases. The V gene's germline CDR1 is SQVTM and CDR2 ANQGSEA. This CDR3 is CSAEGGRTPQYF. In DNA form, the CDR3 reads TGCAGCGCGGAGGGGGGGCGCACCCCCCAGTACTTC.

In DNA, the CDR3 is TGTGCCAGCAGACTCCGGTGGGACGGTGGGGGTGAGCAGTTCTTC. Its protein product is CASRLRWDGGGEQFF. V usage is TRBV27 and J usage is TRBJ2-1; D is possibly TRBD1 or TRBD2 (5 bases each). The CDR3 spans 15 residues. V lost 6 bases to trimming and J lost 9 bases, with 21 bases between them. From germline, CDR1 is MNHEY and CDR2 SMNVEV (reference sequence).

The chain links TRBV10-2 to TRBJ2-7, with D perhaps given as TRBD1 or TRBD2 (5 bases each). Germline CDR1 WSHSY, CDR2 SAAADI. Trimming removed 8 bases at V and 6 bases at J, with 23 bases between. The CDR3 is 15 amino acids. The CDR3 nucleotides read TGCGCCAGCGAGAGGGACCGAGGTACAGATGGCGAGCAGTACTTC. Translation: CASERDRGTDGEQYF.

This sequence joins TRBV2 and TRBJ2-5, with a tentative D call TRBD1 (5 bases). This CDR3 region has 12 residues. Germline CDR1 and CDR2: SNHLY and FYNNEI. With 6 bases removed from V and 4 bases from J, the gap between germline ends came to 9 bases. CDR3 in amino acids: CASRQGGETQYF. The CDR3 DNA is TGTGCCAGCAGGCAGGGTGGAGAGACCCAGTACTTC.

V is TRBV7-9 and J is TRBJ2-1; possibly TRBD2 for D (6 bases). CDR1 SEHNR and CDR2 FQNEAQ come from the germline V gene (reference sequence). The CDR3 totals 15 residues. The V gene lost 5 bases and the J gene lost 4 bases, with 15 bases spanning the gap. The CDR3 region has the DNA TGTGCCAGCAGCCTGCGGGTTAGCGGATACAATGAGCAGTTCTTC. Translated: CASSLRVSGYNEQFF.

This chain joins TRBV5-1 and TRBJ2-1, with 13 bases aligning to TRBD2. There are 13 residues in the CDR3. V was pared by 4 bases and J by 13 bases, with 5 bases of the junction left unmatched. CDR1 is SGHRS, CDR2 YFSETQ, per germline. This chain's CDR3 is CASSDQGLAGQFF. CDR3 bases: TGCGCCAGCAGCGACCAGGGACTAGCGGGACAGTTCTTC.

This chain connects TRBV7-8 to TRBJ1-5, with 9 bases lining up with TRBD1. The CDR3 runs to 16 residues. V shed 1 base and J 4 bases; nucleotides not matched to a gene: 5. Germline values: CDR1 SGHVS, CDR2 FQNEAQ. The chain's CDR3 is CASSLEGTGFNQPQHF. DNA for the CDR3: TGTGCCAGCAGCTTAGAGGGGACAGGGTTTAATCAGCCCCAGCATTTT.

With regard to this clone: The sample contains more than one DNA sequence encoding this CDR3. The chain is built from TRBV5-4 and TRBJ2-5; perhaps TRBD2 as D (5 bases). Germline values: CDR1 SGHNT, CDR2 YYREEE (reference sequence). The CDR3 runs to 14 residues. The V end was cut by 1 base, the J end by 2 bases, with 9 bases between. The CDR3 nucleotides are TGTGCCAGCAGCTTGCGGACGGGGCAAGAGACCCAGTACTTC. Its protein is CASSLRTGQETQYF.

The V and J genes are TRBV7-2 and TRBJ2-7; 7 bases map to TRBD2. The junction had 8 bases not matched to a gene; V was cut back by 3 bases and J by 6 bases. CDR3 length: 14 amino acids. Looked up from germline, CDR1 is SGHTA and CDR2 is FQGNSA. For the CDR3, the DNA is TGTGCCAGCAGCTTGAAGGCGGGGGTCACCGAGCAGTACTTC. Translated: CASSLKAGVTEQYF.

The chain recombines TRBV6-6 with TRBJ1-1, with D tentatively TRBD1 (6 bases). In germline, CDR1 is MNHNY, CDR2 SVGAGI (reference sequence). Trimming took 7 bases from V and 1 from J, leaving 13 bases between them. The CDR3 length is 14 residues. The CDR3 here is CASTQQGGNTEAFF. CDR3 bases: TGTGCCAGCACCCAACAAGGGGGGAACACTGAAGCTTTCTTT.

This rearrangement joins TRBV2 to TRBJ2-2; D is tentatively TRBD1 or TRBD2 (5 bases each). CDR1 is SNHLY and CDR2 is FYNNEI in the germline V gene. CDR3 length: 13 residues. Trimming cost V 0 bases and J 7 bases, with 6 bases left between them. As DNA, the CDR3 is TGTGCCAGCAGTGAAGCGGGGGTCGGGGAGCTGTTTTTT. This gives the protein CASSEAGVGELFF.